One and the same sample provided the 24 T cell receptor beta chains below, sequenced in a study of T cell changes during pregnancy in multiple sclerosis. The assay was immunoSEQ multiplex PCR, and TCRdb's table has in-frame clones only and misses some. The profile covers approximately 93,000 clones, with under 95% appearing a single time and approximately 0.9% taken by the ten largest. The sequencing here drew on peripheral blood, taken before pregnancy. All receptors derive from a female donor with multiple sclerosis, enrolled in a pregnancy study.

This clone showed up just once. The chain recombines TRBV19 with TRBJ1-1; D is perhaps TRBD1 (5 bases). CDR3 size: 16 residues. Germline V lookup: CDR1 LNHDA, CDR2 SQIVND (reference sequence). Deletions cut 7 bases from V and 0 bases from J, with 18 bases between. DNA of the CDR3: TGTGCCAGTAAGGTGGGGCAGGGCTTAATGAACACTGAAGCTTTCTTT. Its protein product is CASKVGQGLMNTEAFF.

The genes are TRBV7-6 and TRBJ2-7, with 10 bases that match TRBD1. J gave up 5 bases and V 0 bases, and 7 bases lay outside the gene matches. The CDR3 loop spans 16 amino acids. CDR1 and CDR2 from the germline V gene are SGHVS and FNYEAQ. This CDR3 is CASSLAGTGAIDEQYF. The CDR3 DNA sequence: TGTGCCAGCAGCTTAGCGGGGACAGGGGCTATCGACGAGCAGTACTTC.

The V gene is TRBV14, the J gene TRBJ2-5; D is undetermined. The germline CDR1 and CDR2 sequences are SGHDN and FVKESK. The CDR3 sequence is 13 residues long. V lost 0 bases, J lost 5 bases, and 7 bases lay in between. The CDR3 coding sequence is TGTGCCAGCAGCCAAGACCTTCTGGAGACCCAGTACTTC. Residues: CASSQDLLETQYF.

This clone was detected only once. The chain uses TRBV23-1 and TRBJ2-5; 11 nucleotides agree with TRBD1. TRBV23-1 qualifies as an ORF whose function is uncertain. With V trimmed by 4 bases and J by 3 bases, 10 bases remained unmatched. The CDR3 length is 17 residues. CDR3 region: CASSRGQGAPSKETQYF. CDR3 nucleotides: TGCGCCAGCAGTCGAGGACAGGGGGCCCCCTCGAAAGAGACCCAGTACTTC.

The chain recombines TRBV5-4 with TRBJ1-2; possible D gene TRBD1, 6 bases. Germline V lookup: CDR1 SGHNT, CDR2 YYREEE (reference sequence). This CDR3 has 13 amino acids. Between the trimmed V and J ends, which lost 4 bases and 5 bases, there was a span of 12 bases. The CDR3: CASSGGGGYGYTF. The CDR3 DNA follows: TGTGCCAGCAGCGGAGGGGGGGGTTATGGCTACACCTTC.

The chain is built from TRBV11-3 and TRBJ2-7; 9 bases align to TRBD2. In germline, CDR1 is SGHNT, CDR2 YENEEA. The CDR3 is made up of 14 amino acids. J gave up 6 bases and V 5 bases, and 8 bases lay outside the gene matches. The CDR3 reads CASSPSGAGSEQYF. The CDR3 DNA reads TGTGCCAGCAGCCCTAGCGGGGCAGGGTCCGAGCAGTACTTC.

The chain couples TRBV7-9 to TRBJ1-5; D remains ambiguous. The CDR3 extends over 15 amino acids. CDR1 and CDR2 from the germline V gene are SEHNR and FQNEAQ (reference sequence). V dropped 5 bases and J dropped 5 bases, with 16 bases sitting between them. The CDR3 nucleotides are TGTGCCAGCAGCCTAGGTGGGCGGGCAGATCAGCCCCAGCATTTT. Translation: CASSLGGRADQPQHF. Full variable domain (rest looked up from reference TRBV7-9 and TRBJ1-5): DTGVSQNPRHKITKRGQNVTFRCDPISEHNRLYWYRQTLGQGPEFLTYFQNEAQLEKSRLLSDRFSAERPKGSFSTLEIQRTEQGDSAMYLCASSLGGRADQPQHFGDGTRLSIL.

This clone was observed a handful of times. DNA of the CDR3: TGTGCCAGCAGTGTAAACAGGGAAAAGCAGTTCTTC. Its translation is CASSVNREKQFF. This chain joins TRBV2 and TRBJ2-1; D possibly corresponds to TRBD1 (6 bases). The germline V gene has CDR1 SNHLY and CDR2 FYNNEI. This CDR3 comprises 12 residues. The germline V and J ends were trimmed by 4 bases and 11 bases, with 12 bases remaining between them.

The chain employs TRBV7-8 and TRBJ2-1, with D possibly TRBD2 on 5 matching bases. The germline V gene encodes CDR1 SGHVS and CDR2 FQNEAQ. Trimming shortened V by 2 bases and J by 0 bases, and 11 bases separated the two germline ends. The CDR3 contains 16 residues. In DNA, the CDR3 is TGTGCCAGCAGCTTAATAGTAGCGCTCTCCTACAATGAGCAGTTCTTC. It translates to CASSLIVALSYNEQFF.

The V and J genes are TRBV5-1 and TRBJ2-7; 7 bases agree with TRBD1. V lost 1 base and J lost 6; bases outside the gene matches: 7. The germline V gene has CDR1 SGHRS and CDR2 YFSETQ. The CDR3 sequence is 14 residues long. The CDR3, as DNA: TGCGCCAGCAGCTTGCGCCCCAGGGGGTCCGAGCAGTACTTC. Encoded protein: CASSLRPRGSEQYF. Full variable domain (outside the CDR3, taken from reference TRBV5-1 and TRBJ2-7): KAGVTQTPRYLIKTRGQQVTLSCSPISGHRSVSWYQQTPGQGLQFLFEYFSETQRNKGNFPGRFSGRQFSNSRSEMNVSTLELGDSALYLCASSLRPRGSEQYFGPGTRLTVT.

The chain joins TRBV5-1 to TRBJ2-2; D call uncertain. The ends were cut back, 0 bases at V and 0 bases at J, with 6 bases in the middle. The CDR3 runs 15 residues. Per the germline V gene, CDR1 is SGHRS and CDR2 is YFSETQ. The CDR3 protein is CASSLAGTNTGELFF. In DNA, the CDR3 is TGCGCCAGCAGCTTGGCAGGCACGAACACCGGGGAGCTGTTTTTT.

This chain uses TRBV10-3 with TRBJ1-5, with 9 bases fitting TRBD1. V lost 8 bases, J lost 5 bases, and 7 bases stayed unmatched. CDR1 is ENHRY, CDR2 SYGVKD, per germline. This CDR3 contains 14 residues. This CDR3 is CAIGRTGAHQPQHF. The CDR3 bases are TGTGCCATCGGCCGGACAGGGGCACATCAGCCCCAGCATTTT.

This chain joins TRBV10-3 and TRBJ2-5; TRBD2 might be the D (6 bases). Per the germline V gene, CDR1 is ENHRY and CDR2 is SYGVKD. This CDR3 is 13 amino acids long. V was pared by 5 bases and J by 1 base, with 8 bases between. The CDR3 DNA reads as TGTGCCATCAGTCGGGACTTCCAAGAGACCCAGTACTTC. Translating it yields CAISRDFQETQYF.

V and J are TRBV15 and TRBJ2-7; 7 nucleotides agree with TRBD1. J gave up 5 bases and V 3 bases, and 10 bases lay outside the gene matches. This CDR3 contains 15 residues. Germline loops: CDR1 LNHNV, CDR2 YYDKDF (reference sequence). CDR3: CATSSDREIRDEQYF. CDR3 nucleotides: TGTGCCACCAGCAGTGACAGGGAGATTCGGGACGAGCAGTACTTC.

This clone has just one count. V and J are TRBV7-8 and TRBJ2-1; 11 nucleotides align to TRBD2. Germline lookup yields CDR1 SGHVS and CDR2 FQNEAQ. V lost 2 bases to trimming and J lost 2 bases; unmatched junction nucleotides: 2. The CDR3 runs 16 residues. CDR3 loop: CASSLMTSGAYNEQFF. The CDR3 DNA is TGTGCCAGCAGCTTAATGACTAGCGGGGCCTACAATGAGCAGTTCTTC. Filled out from reference TRBV7-8 and TRBJ2-1, the complete variable domain reads GAGVSQSPRYKVAKRGQDVALRCDPISGHVSLFWYQQALGQGPEFLTYFQNEAQLDKSGLPSDRFFAERPEGSVSTLKIQRTQQEDSAVYLCASSLMTSGAYNEQFFGPGTRLTVL.

The rearrangement uses TRBV28 and TRBJ1-4; D remains unclear. Germline CDR1 reads MDHEN; CDR2 reads SYDVKM. Trimming removed 5 bases at V and 8 bases at J, with 21 bases between. The CDR3 sequence is 16 residues long. The DNA of the CDR3 is TGTGCCAGCAGTCCTCCACTAGGAGGAATGCAAGAAAAACTGTTTTTT. Translation: CASSPPLGGMQEKLFF.

This rearrangement joins TRBV6-5 to TRBJ2-5, with D possibly being TRBD2 (6 bases). The CDR3 consists of 14 residues. V lost 2 bases and J 5 bases, leaving 12 bases between the germline ends. Germline CDR1 is MNHEY and CDR2 is SVGAGI. The DNA of the CDR3 is TGTGCCAGCAGTTACGGGGCTGGGGGGGAGACCCAGTACTTC. Encoded protein: CASSYGAGGETQYF.

This chain uses TRBV5-1 with TRBJ2-1, with a tentative D call TRBD2 (6 bases). Deletions cut 4 bases from V and 7 bases from J, with 18 bases between. The CDR3 is 15 residues long. Germline V lookup: CDR1 SGHRS, CDR2 YFSETQ. For the CDR3, the DNA is TGCGCCAGCAGCCGAAGGGCGGGGCCGGGGAATGAGCAGTTCTTC. Translating it yields CASSRRAGPGNEQFF.

The CDR3 spells CASRGLAGRTDTQYF. CDR3 bases: TGTGCCAGCAGGGGACTAGCGGGACGCACAGATACGCAGTATTTT. The chain carries TRBV2 and TRBJ2-3; 13 nucleotides match TRBD2. V lost 6 bases, J lost 1 base, and 1 base stayed unmatched. The CDR3 is 15 residues long. Per germline, CDR1 SNHLY and CDR2 FYNNEI.

The rearrangement links TRBV15 to TRBJ1-5; D not resolved. CDR1 is LNHNV, CDR2 YYDKDF, per germline (reference sequence). The CDR3 is 14 amino acids. The V end lost 1 base, the J end lost 5 bases, and 9 bases lay between the germline ends. Here the CDR3 DNA reads TGTGCCACCAGCAGAGTTCGCAGCGATCAGCCCCAGCATTTT. Its translation is CATSRVRSDQPQHF. The full variable domain, rest sourced from reference TRBV15 and TRBJ1-5, is DAMVIQNPRYQVTQFGKPVTLSCSQTLNHNVMYWYQQKSSQAPKLLFHYYDKDFNNEADTPDNFQSRRPNTSFCFLDIRSPGLGDTAMYLCATSRVRSDQPQHFGDGTRLSIL.

The chain employs TRBV18 and TRBJ1-3; TRBD1 is a possible D gene (5 bases). Trimming left V 2 bases short and J 4 bases short, with 12 bases between. CDR3 size: 15 residues. Germline CDR1 reads KGHSH; CDR2 reads LQKENI. CDR3: CASSPGAGEGNTIYF. In nucleotides, the CDR3 is TGTGCCAGCTCACCAGGGGCAGGAGAGGGAAACACCATATATTTT.

This clone was found once. The chain employs TRBV27 and TRBJ2-2; tentative D call: TRBD1 (5 bases). CDR3 size: 13 residues. Trimming left V 3 bases short and J 5 bases short, with 7 bases between. Germline V gene data show CDR1 as MNHEY and CDR2 as SMNVEV (reference sequence). CDR3 bases: TGTGCCAGCAGTTTGGGGCTGACCGGGGAGCTGTTTTTT. Translating it yields CASSLGLTGELFF.

The CDR3 loop reads CASSGDRGDGYTF. In nucleotides, the CDR3 is TGTGCCAGCAGTGGGGACAGGGGCGATGGCTACACCTTC. This chain uses TRBV25-1 with TRBJ1-2; 10 nucleotides align to TRBD1. Germline CDR1 and CDR2: MGHDK and SYGVNS. Trimming at V came to 4 bases and at J to 6 bases, leaving 2 bases not matched to a gene. The CDR3 is 13 residues long.

The chain employs TRBV5-5 and TRBJ1-1; 8 nucleotides align to TRBD1. CDR1 is SGHKS, CDR2 YYEKEE, per germline (reference sequence). With 4 bases clipped from V and 6 bases from J, the junction kept 8 bases outside the gene matches. The CDR3 covers 14 residues. In DNA form, the CDR3 reads TGTGCCAGCAGCCCTAGGACAGGGAATGCTGAAGCTTTCTTT. Amino acid sequence: CASSPRTGNAEAFF.